This TCR beta chain was identified during a study of TIL therapy for anti-PD-1-resistant metastatic lung cancer. Across the whole study: Patients then received nivolumab; progressors got lymphodepletion, TIL and IL-2. Most patients had lung adenocarcinoma; several tumors were EGFR-mutant, two ALK-rearranged; half smoked currently or formerly. The study's findings and limits: The cohort had more treatment-naive, never-smoker and oncogene-addicted patients than typical.

Trimming removed 4 bases at V and 7 bases at J, with 10 bases between. This CDR3 has 12 amino acids. CDR1 and CDR2 (germline): LNHDA, SQIVND (reference sequence). Of note for this clone: The antigen is unknown.

Time point given: pre-treatment sample, taken before nivolumab and TIL therapy. The immunoSEQ assay was v3. Sequencing was performed with immunoSEQ multiplex PCR; in TCRdb, only in-frame clones are kept and a portion is missing. The table records about 60,000 clones, about nine tenths of them present only once. The material sequenced was blood, taken at baseline. This sequence was found in a person aged 25 to 79 with non-small cell lung cancer. The rearrangement uses TRBV19 and TRBJ1-1; TRBD1 might be the D (5 bases). CDR3 nucleotides: TGTGCCAGTAGTAACCAGGGAATTGAAGCTTTCTTT. It translates to CASSNQGIEAFF.